The 7 T cell receptor beta chains in this list originate from one sample, sequenced in a study of tissue T cells after allogeneic stem cell transplantation. Generated by immunoSEQ multiplex PCR, the TCRdb table keeps only in-frame clones and is missing some. The sample has about 690 clones, over 50% seen once; the top ten hold roughly 37%. This specimen consisted of blood, obtained at autopsy. Receptors originate from a male patient of 60 years or more with steroid-refractory graft-versus-host disease after an allogeneic stem cell transplant. T cells may partly derive from the graft donor.

The V and J genes are TRBV7-2 and TRBJ2-5; D possibly corresponds to TRBD2 (6 bases). V was trimmed by 7 bases and J by 4 bases, leaving 13 bases between them. The germline V gene encodes CDR1 SGHTA and CDR2 FQGNSA. This CDR3 is built from 13 residues. CDR3 region: CASNPGVRETQYF. DNA of the CDR3: TGTGCCAGCAACCCGGGGGTCCGAGAGACCCAGTACTTC.

The gene calls are TRBV9 and TRBJ2-3, with D tentatively TRBD1 or TRBD2 (7 bases each). V shed 4 bases and J shed 4 bases, with 16 bases lying between them. The length of the CDR3 is 15 residues. Germline V gene data show CDR1 as SGDLS and CDR2 as YYNGEE. CDR3 nucleotide sequence: TGTGCCAGCAGCCCGATGACAGGGAGGGCAGATACGCAGTATTTT. Its protein is CASSPMTGRADTQYF.

J is TRBJ1-1 and V is TRBV9, with D hard to call. The CDR3 is 15 amino acids. The germline gives CDR1 SGDLS, CDR2 YYNGEE. V lost 0 bases and J lost 0, with 9 bases in between. CDR3 DNA: TGTGCCAGCAGCGTAGAGGCAGCCCTGAACACTGAAGCTTTCTTT. This gives the protein CASSVEAALNTEAFF.

By proportion, this clone is large. The rearrangement joins TRBV28 to TRBJ2-2, with D tentatively TRBD1 or TRBD2 (5 bases each). V was cut by 6 bases and J by 4 bases, with 15 bases left in between. Germline V gives CDR1 MDHEN, CDR2 SYDVKM. CDR3 length: 15 residues. CDR3: CASSPTDGSTGELFF. CDR3 sequence (DNA): TGTGCCAGCAGCCCGACAGATGGGAGCACCGGGGAGCTGTTTTTT.

A few counts support this clone. The chain links TRBV4-3 to TRBJ2-2; no reliable D call. Germline CDR1 is LGHNA and CDR2 is YSLEER. This CDR3 has 12 residues. With 4 bases removed from V and 7 bases from J, the gap between germline ends came to 7 bases. As DNA, the CDR3 is TGCGCCAGCAGCCCTTCGGACGGGGAGCTGTTTTTT. This sequence encodes CASSPSDGELFF.

With respect to this clone: The DNA is left out, because the CDR3 cannot be placed on it with certainty; the CDR3 is given as TCRdb lists it. The gene calls are TRBV5-1 and TRBJ2-1; the DNA was not used to check the table's D call, TRBD1. CDR1 is SGHRS, CDR2 YFSETQ, per germline. The CDR3 length equals 16 residues, ends included. The CDR3 sequence is CASSLASGVPPNEQFF.

This clone was detected only once. V is TRBV4-3 and J is TRBJ2-3; perhaps TRBD2 as D (5 bases). CDR1 LGHNA and CDR2 YSLEER come from the germline V gene. The CDR3 spans 17 residues. V gave up 0 bases and J gave up 2 bases, with 15 bases separating them. The CDR3 sequence is CASSQDQLASPTDTQYF. CDR3 sequence (DNA): TGCGCCAGCAGCCAAGATCAGCTAGCCTCTCCCACAGATACGCAGTATTTT.